This T cell receptor (beta chain) was profiled in a study of response to subunit inactivated influenza vaccine. Findings and caveats of the study: T cells newly recruited by each seasonal influenza vaccination are few, the authors suggested.

TCRdb re-derived calls from the RT-PCR reads in MiXCR, one entry per CDR3 protein. Of around 470,000 distinct CDR3 sequences in the sample, 7.2% were seen once. Comment on this clonotype: Its antigen is undetermined.

V dropped 0 bases and J dropped 7 bases, with 14 bases sitting between them. The CDR3 sequence is 14 residues long. Germline V gene lookup returns CDR1 SGHRS and CDR2 YFSETQ. This rearrangement joins TRBV5-1 to TRBJ2-7; D possibly corresponds to TRBD2 (6 bases). The source was PBMCs from blood, collected less than 30 months after vaccination. The TCR was taken from a man in his fifties or sixties who received an inactivated influenza vaccine. The CDR3 here is CASSLVGDWAEQYF. The CDR3 DNA reads as TGCGCCAGCAGCTTGGTCGGGGACTGGGCTGAGCAGTACTTC.